These 3 T cell receptor beta chains came from one sample sequenced in a study of blood T cells in healthy people across ages. Sample-barcoded 5' priming and a J-beta primer mix drove a second PCR of roughly 6 to 12 cycles. Using its own MiXCR run on the 5' RACE reads, TCRdb lists one record per CDR3 protein. The sample has around 1,500,000 distinct CDR3 sequences, 42% seen once. Sequences were obtained from blood. These receptors were collected from a woman younger than 35 in good health.

This clonotype was seen a handful of times. The V and J genes are TRBV27 and TRBJ2-5; TRBD1 aligns across 7 bases. CDR1 is MNHEY, CDR2 SMNVEV, per germline (reference sequence). Trimming cost V 0 bases and J 5 bases; bases outside gene matches: 15. The CDR3 sequence is 18 residues long. As DNA, the CDR3 is TGTGCCAGCAGTTTATCGGGCGGTGCAGGGGGAGTCCACGAGACCCAGTACTTC. This sequence encodes CASSLSGGAGGVHETQYF.

This clonotype has just a few counts. This sequence joins TRBV28 and TRBJ2-7; 12 nucleotides line up with TRBD2. The germline V gene has CDR1 MDHEN and CDR2 SYDVKM. This CDR3 contains 15 residues. V trimming: 9 bases; J trimming: 7 bases; junction bases outside the gene matches: 13. In DNA, the CDR3 is TGTGCCAGTTTCCTAGCGGGGGGGCTCTACAATGAGCAGTACTTC. Its translation: CASFLAGGLYNEQYF.

Comments on this clonotype: At one end, the junction sequence differs from germline, possibly due to a read error. This chain joins TRBV6-5 and TRBJ1-1; D is unclear. The CDR3 contains 14 residues. Per germline, CDR1 MNHEY and CDR2 SVGAGI. CDR3 protein: CASSDSVYGTEAFF. The DNA for the CDR3 is TGTGCCAGCAGTGACTCGGTCTACGGCACTGAAGCTTTCTTT.